The 20 T cell receptor beta chains presented below share a single source sample, sequenced in a study of metastatic and nonmetastatic thyroid tumors. TCRdb recomputed clones from the PCR reads via MiXCR. The data contain 22,000 or so clones, around 23% of them seen just once; the ten biggest clones take up 70% to 80%. Thyroid surgery took place with no prior treatment in any patient. Sequencing was performed on blood. The receptors shown here come from a male donor with papillary thyroid cancer or a benign thyroid nodule (not recorded which). Some clones in this sample may be carry-over from other donors' samples.

This clone came up many times. The chain joins TRBV5-1 to TRBJ2-3; 15 bases match TRBD2. The J segment lost 3 bases and the V segment lost 4 bases, leaving 3 bases of the junction unmatched. The CDR3 has 16 residues. Germline loops: CDR1 SGHRS, CDR2 YFSETQ. The CDR3 loop reads CASSAGLAGGTDTQYF. For the CDR3, the DNA is TGCGCCAGCAGCGCGGGACTAGCGGGAGGAACAGATACGCAGTATTTT.

This clone appeared a few times. A much larger clone sits a single nucleotide away, making a read error possible. The CDR3 nucleotides read TGCGCCAGCAGCTTGGATGGCTTCAAGCCCCAGCGTTTT. It encodes CASSLDGFKPQRF. The V call is TRBV5-1, the J call TRBJ1-5; D unresolved. The CDR3 runs to 13 residues. CDR1 and CDR2 (germline): SGHRS, YFSETQ.

This clone was counted ten times or more. Distinct nucleotide sequences in the sample also encode this CDR3. The chain carries TRBV28 and TRBJ1-5; 8 nucleotides match TRBD1. The CDR3 is 14 residues long. J was trimmed by 7 bases and V by 6 bases; bases with no gene match: 8. Per the germline V gene, CDR1 is MDHEN and CDR2 is SYDVKM. The CDR3 protein is CASRLRGQVQPQHF. In nucleotides, the CDR3 is TGTGCCAGCAGGCTTAGGGGACAGGTGCAGCCCCAGCATTTT.

This clone was seen repeatedly, ten times or more. V usage is TRBV27 and J usage is TRBJ2-5; no firm D call. Germline V CDR1 and CDR2: MNHEY, SMNVEV (reference sequence). Trimming removed 8 bases from V and 0 bases from J, with 7 bases in between. The CDR3 loop spans 12 amino acids. This CDR3 reads CASRYNQETQYF. The CDR3 coding sequence is TGTGCCAGCCGTTATAACCAAGAGACCCAGTACTTC.

J is TRBJ1-3 and V is TRBV7-8; D unresolved. This CDR3 has 17 residues. V lost 1 base and J lost 4, with 17 bases in between. Germline CDR1 SGHVS, CDR2 FQNEAQ. The CDR3 nucleotides are TGTGCCAGCAGCTTAGTTGTTCTTCAACCAGCGGGAAACACCATATATTTT. Protein product: CASSLVVLQPAGNTIYF.

At least ten counts were recorded for this clone. This chain joins TRBV3-1 and TRBJ2-7; TRBD2 matches at 9 bases. The CDR3 has 14 amino acids. J gave up 4 bases and V 5 bases, and 6 bases lay outside the gene matches. Germline V gene sequence: CDR1 LGHDT, CDR2 YNNKEL (reference sequence). CDR3 sequence reads: CASSARLAAYEQYF. The DNA for the CDR3 is TGTGCCAGCAGCGCGCGACTAGCGGCTTACGAGCAGTACTTC.

This clone was observed a handful of times. The rearrangement uses TRBV19 and TRBJ1-1; D gene uncertain. Per the germline V gene, CDR1 is LNHDA and CDR2 is SQIVND (reference sequence). V dropped 5 bases and J dropped 10 bases, with 14 bases sitting between them. The CDR3 consists of 12 residues. Here the CDR3 reads CASSQGFSGAFF. The DNA of the CDR3 is TGTGCCAGTAGTCAAGGTTTTTCAGGAGCTTTCTTT.

This clone was counted ten times or more. The chain links TRBV28 to TRBJ2-7; TRBD2 matches 15 bases. CDR3 length: 16 residues. Unmatched junction bases numbered 6, after V lost 3 bases and J lost 6 bases. Germline CDR1 and CDR2: MDHEN and SYDVKM. The CDR3 DNA sequence: TGTGCCAGCAGTTTCTACGGGACTAGCGGGAGGCCCGAGCAGTACTTC. This encodes CASSFYGTSGRPEQYF. The full variable domain, its missing parts supplied by reference TRBV28 and TRBJ2-7, is DVKVTQSSRYLVKRTGEKVFLECVQDMDHENMFWYRQDPGLGLRLIYFSYDVKMKEKGDIPEGYSVSREKKERFSLILESASTNQTSMYLCASSFYGTSGRPEQYFGPGTRLTVT.

This clone was detected a few times. A junction boundary mismatches the germline segment, possibly from a read error. The chain is built from TRBV12-3 or TRBV12-4 and TRBJ1-3; weak D call: TRBD1 (5 bases). The CDR3 extends over 14 amino acids. CDR3 amino acids: CASGLRGSVNTIYF. CDR3 coding DNA: TGTGCCAGCGGTTTACGGGGCTCTGTAAACACCATATATTTT.

By sample fraction, this clone is medium-sized. The rearrangement links TRBV6-2 or TRBV6-3 to TRBJ1-5; D is unclear. Germline CDR1 is MNHEY and CDR2 is SVGEGT. Trimming removed 2 bases at V and 4 bases at J, with 9 bases between. The CDR3 covers 14 residues. The chain's CDR3 is CASSYGSENQPQHF. Here the CDR3 DNA reads TGTGCCAGCAGTTACGGCAGTGAAAATCAGCCCCAGCATTTT.

This clone has just a few counts. Just one base apart from a much larger clone, this may be a read error. The rearrangement joins TRBV12-3 or TRBV12-4 to TRBJ1-4; 7 positions match TRBD1. The CDR3 sequence is 15 residues long. Trimming at V came to 4 bases and at J to 8 bases, leaving 10 bases not matched to a gene. In nucleotides, the CDR3 is TGTGCCAGCAGTTCCCCTCAACAGGGGCGGGAAAAACTGTTTTTT. It codes for CASSSPQQGREKLFF.

This clone was picked up a small number of times. One base away lies a much larger clone, so this may be a sequencing read error. The chain links TRBV29-1 to TRBJ1-2; 7 positions agree with TRBD1. The V and J ends lost 3 bases and 9 bases, in that order; junction bases with no gene match: 16. The CDR3 length is 15 residues. Germline CDR1 reads SQVTM; CDR2 reads ANQGSEA. This CDR3 reads CSVEVRNRGLYRYTF. CDR3 DNA sequence: TGCAGCGTTGAGGTGCGGAACAGGGGATTATATCGCTACACCTTC.

This clone was found a few times. The chain links TRBV6-2 or TRBV6-3 to TRBJ1-3; no clear D gene. Looked up from germline, CDR1 is MNHEY and CDR2 is SVGEGT. Trimming took off 2 bases at V and 0 bases at J, with 11 bases between the two ends. The length of the CDR3 is 16 residues. The CDR3 loop is CASSYSSGSSGNTIYF. The CDR3 nucleotides read TGTGCCAGCAGTTACAGCTCTGGCAGCTCTGGAAACACCATATATTTT.

This clone was counted once. One base away lies a much larger clone, so this may be a sequencing read error. The chain has TRBV7-6 and TRBJ2-7; D ambiguous. V was trimmed by 1 base and J by 3 bases, leaving 10 bases between them. CDR3 length: 14 residues. Germline V gives CDR1 SGHVS, CDR2 FNYEAQ. DNA for the CDR3: TGTGCCAGCAGCTTAGTTGCAGAGAACTACGAGCAGTACTTC. It translates to CASSLVAENYEQYF.

Comments on this clone: A much bigger clone sits one base away, suggesting this may be a read error. The genes are TRBV7-3 and TRBJ2-7; D not resolved. V was shortened by 2 bases and J by 0 bases, with 11 bases between the two germline ends. This CDR3 is 15 amino acids long. CDR1 and CDR2 from the germline V gene are SGHTA and FQGTGA. The CDR3 DNA follows: TGTGCCAGCAGCTTAGTGGCGGAAGCCTCCTACGAGCAGTACTTC. This sequence encodes CASSLVAEASYEQYF.

This clone was detected ten times or more. The genes are TRBV27 and TRBJ2-1, with D possibly TRBD2 on 5 matching bases. Per germline, CDR1 MNHEY and CDR2 SMNVEV (reference sequence). The CDR3 consists of 15 residues. V shed 5 bases and J shed 5 bases, with 16 bases lying between them. The CDR3 DNA reads TGTGCCAGCAGTCCCCGGGGAATTGGCCACAATGAGCAGTTCTTC. Residues: CASSPRGIGHNEQFF.

This clone came up a few times. This clone may be a read error of a much larger clone one base away. V and J are TRBV29-1 and TRBJ2-1, with D uncertain. Trimming took off 4 bases at V and 2 bases at J, with 6 bases between the two ends. This CDR3 spans 12 amino acids. Germline V gives CDR1 SQVTM, CDR2 ANQGSEA. CDR3 sequence reads: CSVVITYNEQFF. In DNA, the CDR3 is TGCAGCGTTGTCATAACCTACAATGAGCAGTTCTTC.

This clone was counted ten times or more. The CDR3 bases are TGCGCCAGCAGCTTGGGTCAGATTTTCGAGCAGTACTTC. This gives the protein CASSLGQIFEQYF. The gene calls are TRBV5-1 and TRBJ2-7; D is unclear. Trimming cost V 0 bases and J 6 bases, with 10 bases left between them. Germline CDR1 is SGHRS and CDR2 is YFSETQ. CDR3 size: 13 residues. The complete variable domain, with remaining parts taken from reference TRBV5-1 and TRBJ2-7, reads KAGVTQTPRYLIKTRGQQVTLSCSPISGHRSVSWYQQTPGQGLQFLFEYFSETQRNKGNFPGRFSGRQFSNSRSEMNVSTLELGDSALYLCASSLGQIFEQYFGPGTRLTVT.

The chain uses TRBV28 and TRBJ1-5; a possible D gene is TRBD1 (5 bases). The CDR3 sequence is 14 residues long. V lost 2 bases to trimming and J lost 6 bases, with 11 bases between them. Germline V lookup: CDR1 MDHEN, CDR2 SYDVKM. The CDR3 sequence is CASSLSRGGQPQHF. CDR3 in DNA: TGTGCCAGCAGTTTAAGTCGGGGGGGTCAGCCCCAGCATTTT. Filled out from reference TRBV28 and TRBJ1-5, the complete variable domain reads DVKVTQSSRYLVKRTGEKVFLECVQDMDHENMFWYRQDPGLGLRLIYFSYDVKMKEKGDIPEGYSVSREKKERFSLILESASTNQTSMYLCASSLSRGGQPQHFGDGTRLSIL.

The rearrangement links TRBV19 to TRBJ2-6; the match to TRBD1 covers 9 bases. Per germline, CDR1 LNHDA and CDR2 SQIVND (reference sequence). The length of the CDR3 is 18 residues. J gave up 0 bases and V 5 bases, and 8 bases lay outside the gene matches. The chain's CDR3 is CASSVDRGGISGANVLTF. CDR3 DNA sequence: TGTGCCAGTAGTGTGGACAGGGGAGGGATCTCTGGGGCCAACGTCCTGACTTTC.